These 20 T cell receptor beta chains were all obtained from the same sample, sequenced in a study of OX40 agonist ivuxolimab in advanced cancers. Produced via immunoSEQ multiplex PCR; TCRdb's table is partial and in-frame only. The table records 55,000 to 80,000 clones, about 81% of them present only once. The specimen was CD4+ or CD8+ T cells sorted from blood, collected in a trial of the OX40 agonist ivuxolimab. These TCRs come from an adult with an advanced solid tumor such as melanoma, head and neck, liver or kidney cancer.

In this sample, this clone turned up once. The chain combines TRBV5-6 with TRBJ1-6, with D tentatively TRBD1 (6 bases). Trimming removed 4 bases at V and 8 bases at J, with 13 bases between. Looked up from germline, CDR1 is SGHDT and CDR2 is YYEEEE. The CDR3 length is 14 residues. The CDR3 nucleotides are TGTGCCAGCAGCGTACAGGGATTGGATTCACCCCTCCACTTT. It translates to CASSVQGLDSPLHF.

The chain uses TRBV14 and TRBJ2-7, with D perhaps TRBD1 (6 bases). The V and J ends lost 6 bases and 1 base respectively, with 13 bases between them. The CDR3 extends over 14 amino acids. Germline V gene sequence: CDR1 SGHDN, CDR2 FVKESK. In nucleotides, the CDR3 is TGTGCCAGCAGTCAAACAGGGAAATCCTACGAGCAGTACTTC. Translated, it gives CASSQTGKSYEQYF.

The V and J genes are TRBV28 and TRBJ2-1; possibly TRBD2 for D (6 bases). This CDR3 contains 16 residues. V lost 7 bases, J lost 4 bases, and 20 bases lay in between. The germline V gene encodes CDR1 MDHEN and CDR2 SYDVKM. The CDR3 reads CASNSGRTLPYNEQFF. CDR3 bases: TGTGCCAGCAATTCTGGGAGGACTCTTCCTTACAATGAGCAGTTCTTC.

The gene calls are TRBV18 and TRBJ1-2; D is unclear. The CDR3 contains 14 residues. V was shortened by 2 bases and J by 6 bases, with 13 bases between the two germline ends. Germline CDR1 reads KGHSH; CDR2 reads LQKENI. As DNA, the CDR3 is TGTGCCAGCTCACCAAAAGAGGGAAGTCATGGCTACACCTTC. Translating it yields CASSPKEGSHGYTF.

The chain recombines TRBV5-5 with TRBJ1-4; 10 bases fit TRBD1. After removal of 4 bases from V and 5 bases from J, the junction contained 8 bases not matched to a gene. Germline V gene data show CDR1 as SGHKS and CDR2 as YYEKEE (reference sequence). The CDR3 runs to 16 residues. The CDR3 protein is CASSRRQGAVNEKLFF. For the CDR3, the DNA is TGTGCCAGCAGCCGTCGACAGGGGGCGGTAAATGAAAAACTGTTTTTT.

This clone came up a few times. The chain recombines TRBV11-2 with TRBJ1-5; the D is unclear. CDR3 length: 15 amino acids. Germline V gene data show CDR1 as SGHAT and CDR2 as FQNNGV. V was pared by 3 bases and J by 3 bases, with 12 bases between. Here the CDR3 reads CASSLTGEANQPQHF. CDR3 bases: TGTGCCAGCAGCTTGACGGGCGAAGCCAATCAGCCCCAGCATTTT. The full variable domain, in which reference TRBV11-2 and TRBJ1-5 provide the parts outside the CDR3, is EAGVAQSPRYKIIEKRQSVAFWCNPISGHATLYWYQQILGQGPKLLIQFQNNGVVDDSQLPKDRFSAERLKGVDSTLKIQPAKLEDSAVYLCASSLTGEANQPQHFGDGTRLSIL.

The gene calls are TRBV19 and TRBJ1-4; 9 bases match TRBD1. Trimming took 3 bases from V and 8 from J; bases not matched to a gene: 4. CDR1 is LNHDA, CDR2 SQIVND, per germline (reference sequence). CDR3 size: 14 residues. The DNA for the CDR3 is TGTGCCAGTAGTATGAGCGACAGGGGGGAAAAACTGTTTTTT. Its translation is CASSMSDRGEKLFF.

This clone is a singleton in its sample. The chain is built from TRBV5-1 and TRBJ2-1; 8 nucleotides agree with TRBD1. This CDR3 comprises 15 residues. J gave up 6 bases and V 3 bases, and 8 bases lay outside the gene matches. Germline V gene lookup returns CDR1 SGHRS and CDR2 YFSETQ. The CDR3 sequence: CASSSGTGGFNEQFF. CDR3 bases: TGCGCCAGCAGCTCTGGTACAGGGGGTTTCAATGAGCAGTTCTTC.

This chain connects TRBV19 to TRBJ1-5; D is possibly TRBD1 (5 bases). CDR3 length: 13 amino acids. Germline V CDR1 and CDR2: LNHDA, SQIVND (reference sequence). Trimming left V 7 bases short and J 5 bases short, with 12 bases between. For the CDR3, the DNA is TGTGCCAGTAAGGTACCGGGGGATCAGCCCCAGCATTTT. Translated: CASKVPGDQPQHF.

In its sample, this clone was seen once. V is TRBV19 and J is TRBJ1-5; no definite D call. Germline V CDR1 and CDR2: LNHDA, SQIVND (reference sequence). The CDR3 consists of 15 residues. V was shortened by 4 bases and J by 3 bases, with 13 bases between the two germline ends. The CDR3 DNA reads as TGTGCCAGTAGTACCGGCAGAACCAACAATCAGCCCCAGCATTTT. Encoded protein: CASSTGRTNNQPQHF.

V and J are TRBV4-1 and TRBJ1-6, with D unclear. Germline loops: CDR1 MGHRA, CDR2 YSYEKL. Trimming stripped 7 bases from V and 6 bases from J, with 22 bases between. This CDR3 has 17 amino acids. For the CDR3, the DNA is TGCGCCAGCACAAAAGGCGGCGGGGTTGAGGGTAATTCACCCCTCCACTTT. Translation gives CASTKGGGVEGNSPLHF.

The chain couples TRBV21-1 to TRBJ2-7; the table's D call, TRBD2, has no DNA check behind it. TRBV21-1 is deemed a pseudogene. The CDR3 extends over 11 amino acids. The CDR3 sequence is CASSLYYEQYF. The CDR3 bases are TGTGCCAGCAGCCTTTATTACGAGCAGTACTTC.

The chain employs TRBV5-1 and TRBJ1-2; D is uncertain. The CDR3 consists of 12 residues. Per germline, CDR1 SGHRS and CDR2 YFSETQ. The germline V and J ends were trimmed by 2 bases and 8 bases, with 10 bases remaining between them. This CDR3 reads CASSLSPGGYTF. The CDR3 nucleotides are TGCGCCAGCAGCTTAAGTCCGGGGGGCTACACCTTC.

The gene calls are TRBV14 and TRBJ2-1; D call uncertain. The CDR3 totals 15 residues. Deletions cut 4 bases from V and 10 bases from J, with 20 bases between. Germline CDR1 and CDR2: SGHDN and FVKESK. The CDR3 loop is CASSLSTLLIKEQFF. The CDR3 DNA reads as TGTGCCAGCAGCCTCTCGACCCTATTGATTAAAGAGCAGTTCTTC.

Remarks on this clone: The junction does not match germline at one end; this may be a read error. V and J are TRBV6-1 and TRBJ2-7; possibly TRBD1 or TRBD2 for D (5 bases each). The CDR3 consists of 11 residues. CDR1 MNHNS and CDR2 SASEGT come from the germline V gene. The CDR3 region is CASSEYATGHF. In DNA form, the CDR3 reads TGTGCCAGCAGTGAATATGCGACGGGGCACTTC.

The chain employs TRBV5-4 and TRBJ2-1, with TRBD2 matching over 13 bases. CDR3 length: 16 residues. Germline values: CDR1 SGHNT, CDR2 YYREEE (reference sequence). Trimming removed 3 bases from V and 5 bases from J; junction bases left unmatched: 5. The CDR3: CASSSGTSGINNEQFF. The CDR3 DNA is TGTGCCAGCAGCTCCGGGACTAGCGGGATAAACAATGAGCAGTTCTTC.

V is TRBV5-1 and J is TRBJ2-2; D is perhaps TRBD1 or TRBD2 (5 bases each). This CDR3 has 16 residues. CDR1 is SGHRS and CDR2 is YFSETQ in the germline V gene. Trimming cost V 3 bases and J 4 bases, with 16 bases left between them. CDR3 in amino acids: CASSSLKGDGTGELFF. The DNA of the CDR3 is TGCGCCAGCAGCTCCCTCAAAGGGGACGGCACCGGGGAGCTGTTTTTT.

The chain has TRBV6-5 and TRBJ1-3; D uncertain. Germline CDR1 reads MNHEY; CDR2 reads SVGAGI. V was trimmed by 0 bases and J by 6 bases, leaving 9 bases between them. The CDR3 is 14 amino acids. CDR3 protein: CASSYSGGINTIYF. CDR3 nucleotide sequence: TGTGCCAGCAGTTACTCGGGCGGAATAAACACCATATATTTT.

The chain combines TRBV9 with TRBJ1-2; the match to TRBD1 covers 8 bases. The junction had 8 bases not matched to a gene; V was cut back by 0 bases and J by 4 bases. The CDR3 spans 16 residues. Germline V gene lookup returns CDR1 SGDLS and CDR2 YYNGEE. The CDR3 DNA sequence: TGTGCCAGCAGCGTAGGCGAGACAGGGGTCGGCTATGGCTACACCTTC. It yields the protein CASSVGETGVGYGYTF.

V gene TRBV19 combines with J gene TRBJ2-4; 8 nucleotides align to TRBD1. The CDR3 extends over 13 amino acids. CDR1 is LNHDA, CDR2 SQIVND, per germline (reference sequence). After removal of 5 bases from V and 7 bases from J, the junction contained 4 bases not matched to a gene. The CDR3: CASSPNRGNIQYF. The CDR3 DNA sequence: TGTGCCAGTAGTCCAAACAGGGGGAACATTCAGTACTTC.